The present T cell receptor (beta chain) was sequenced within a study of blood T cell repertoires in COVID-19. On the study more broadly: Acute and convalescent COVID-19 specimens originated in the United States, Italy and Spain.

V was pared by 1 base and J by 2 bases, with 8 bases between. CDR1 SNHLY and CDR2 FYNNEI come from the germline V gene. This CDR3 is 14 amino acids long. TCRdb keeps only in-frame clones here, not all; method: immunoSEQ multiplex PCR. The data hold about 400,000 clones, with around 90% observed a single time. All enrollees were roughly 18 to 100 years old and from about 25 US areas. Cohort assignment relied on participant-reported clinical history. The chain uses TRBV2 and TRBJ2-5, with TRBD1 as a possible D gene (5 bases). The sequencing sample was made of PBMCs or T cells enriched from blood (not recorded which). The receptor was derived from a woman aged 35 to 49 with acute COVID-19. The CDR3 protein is CASSEDRWQETQYF. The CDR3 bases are TGTGCCAGCAGTGAAGACAGGTGGCAAGAGACCCAGTACTTC.